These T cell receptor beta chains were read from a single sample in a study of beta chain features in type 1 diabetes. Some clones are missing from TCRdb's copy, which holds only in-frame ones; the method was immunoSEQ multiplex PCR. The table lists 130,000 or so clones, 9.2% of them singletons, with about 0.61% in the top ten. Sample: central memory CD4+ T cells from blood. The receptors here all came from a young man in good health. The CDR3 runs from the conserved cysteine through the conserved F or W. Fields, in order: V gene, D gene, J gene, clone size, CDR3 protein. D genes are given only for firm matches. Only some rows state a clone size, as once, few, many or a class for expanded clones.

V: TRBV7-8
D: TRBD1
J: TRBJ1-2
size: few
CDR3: CASSPRDRGPYGYTF

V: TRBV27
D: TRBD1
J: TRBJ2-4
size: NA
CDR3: CASSSLGTGQNIQYF

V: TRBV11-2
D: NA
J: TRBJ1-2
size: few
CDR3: CASSLDGAGYGYTF

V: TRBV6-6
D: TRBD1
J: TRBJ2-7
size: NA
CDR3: CASSTRTGGSYEQYF

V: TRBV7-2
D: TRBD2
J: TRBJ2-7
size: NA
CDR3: CASSLVRGYSYEQYF

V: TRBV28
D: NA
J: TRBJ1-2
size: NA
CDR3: CASRPTGSDGYTF

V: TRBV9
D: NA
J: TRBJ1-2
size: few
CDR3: CASTRTENYGYTF

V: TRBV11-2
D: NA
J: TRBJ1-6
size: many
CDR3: CASSPGRVNSPLHF

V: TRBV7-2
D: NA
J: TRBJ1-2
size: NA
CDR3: CASSLSIAAVDYGYTF

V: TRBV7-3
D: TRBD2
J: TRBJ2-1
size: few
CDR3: CASSTLAGAYNEQFF

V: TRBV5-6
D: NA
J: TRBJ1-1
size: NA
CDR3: CASSLWTVETLTEAFF

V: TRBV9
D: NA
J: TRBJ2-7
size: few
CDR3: CASSVVPRTDLYEQYF

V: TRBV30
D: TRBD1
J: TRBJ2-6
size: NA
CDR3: CAYFTGAGANVLTF

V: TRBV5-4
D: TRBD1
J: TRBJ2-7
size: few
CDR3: CASSPGTVNSEQYF

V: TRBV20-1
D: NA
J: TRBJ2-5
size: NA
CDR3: CSAKTGETQYF

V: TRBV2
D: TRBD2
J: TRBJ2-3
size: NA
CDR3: CASNGGAFTDTQYF

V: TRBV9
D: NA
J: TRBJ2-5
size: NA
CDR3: CASSPQIRQAETQYF

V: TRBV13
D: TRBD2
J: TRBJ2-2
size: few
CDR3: CASSSPGGLTTGELFF

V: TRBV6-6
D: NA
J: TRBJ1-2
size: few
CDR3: CASSYSGEIGGYTF

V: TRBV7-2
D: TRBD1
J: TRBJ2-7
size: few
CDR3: CASSLNQGVHEQYF

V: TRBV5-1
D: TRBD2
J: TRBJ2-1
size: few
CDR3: CASSSTSGGANEQFF

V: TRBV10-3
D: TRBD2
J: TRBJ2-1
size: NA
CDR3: CAISDTGTSVYNEQFF

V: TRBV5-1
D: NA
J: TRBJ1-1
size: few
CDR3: CASSMDRGMNTEAFF

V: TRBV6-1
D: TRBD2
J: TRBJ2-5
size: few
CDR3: CASSDPGSGGRETQYF

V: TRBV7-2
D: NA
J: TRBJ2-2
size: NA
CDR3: CASSLATNTGELFF

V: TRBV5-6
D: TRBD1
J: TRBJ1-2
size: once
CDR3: CASRSGQPGNYGYTF

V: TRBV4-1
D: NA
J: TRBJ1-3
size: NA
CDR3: CASSQYLDSGNTIYF

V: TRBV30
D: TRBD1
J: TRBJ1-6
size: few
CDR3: CALRTGGLNSPLHF

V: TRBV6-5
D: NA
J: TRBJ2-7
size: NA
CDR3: CASSYSGGALREQYF

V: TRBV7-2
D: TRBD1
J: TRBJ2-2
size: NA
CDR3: CASSPNRGLRTGELFF

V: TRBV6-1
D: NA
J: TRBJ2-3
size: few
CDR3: CASSPGQFTDTQYF

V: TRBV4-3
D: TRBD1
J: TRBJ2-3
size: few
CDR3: CASSQDWGQGADTQYF

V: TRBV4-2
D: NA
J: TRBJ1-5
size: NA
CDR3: CASSQEGGRDQPQHF

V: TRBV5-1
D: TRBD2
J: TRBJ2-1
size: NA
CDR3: CASSLETSGGGEQFF

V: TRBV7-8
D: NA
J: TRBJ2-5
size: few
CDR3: CASSLAQQETQYF

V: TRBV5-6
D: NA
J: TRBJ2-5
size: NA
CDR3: CASSKDRFGETQYF

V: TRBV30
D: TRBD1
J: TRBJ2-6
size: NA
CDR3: CAWSVNLGTGRSGANVLTF

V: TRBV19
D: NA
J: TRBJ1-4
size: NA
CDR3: CASSHAAVGAEKLFF

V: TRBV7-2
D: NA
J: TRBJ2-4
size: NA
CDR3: CASSWGPLAKNIQYF

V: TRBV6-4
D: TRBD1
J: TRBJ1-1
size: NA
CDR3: CASRAGTGNTEAFF

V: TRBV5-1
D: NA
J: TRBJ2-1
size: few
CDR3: CASSLVLQAINNEQFF

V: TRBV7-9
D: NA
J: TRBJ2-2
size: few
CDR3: CASSLNRNRNTGELFF

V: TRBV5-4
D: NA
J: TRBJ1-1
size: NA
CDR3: CASSLDRVNTEAFF

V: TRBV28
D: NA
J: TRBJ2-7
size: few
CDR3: CASRPGALGRVPEQYF

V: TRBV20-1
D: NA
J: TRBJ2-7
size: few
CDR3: CSAKPGYEQYF

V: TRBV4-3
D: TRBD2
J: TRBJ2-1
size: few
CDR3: CASSQGHAGDEQFF

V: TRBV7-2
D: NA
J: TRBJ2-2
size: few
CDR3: CASSGQSNTGELFF

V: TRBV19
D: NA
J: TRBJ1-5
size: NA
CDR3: CASSIGTHSNQPQHF

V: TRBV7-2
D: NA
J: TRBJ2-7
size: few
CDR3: CASSQSDSYEQYF

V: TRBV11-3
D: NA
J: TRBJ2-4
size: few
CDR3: CASSLGIRGSLDIQYF

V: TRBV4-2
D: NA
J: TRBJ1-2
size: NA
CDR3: CASSQDPVPRYGYTF

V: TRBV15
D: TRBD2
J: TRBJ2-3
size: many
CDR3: CATRETSFSDTQYF